A single sample is the source of the 24 T cell receptor beta chains below, sequenced in a study of CD8+CD57+ T cells in acquired aplastic anemia. Genomic DNA constituted the template upon which TCR beta VDJ and CDR3 profiling was performed. TCRdb re-called the reads with MiXCR, one entry per CDR3 protein. This repertoire shows about 190,000 distinct CDR3 sequences, approximately 48% found once; its top ten account for over 7.5%. Patients included in sequencing had previously demonstrated CD8+CD57+ cell expansion by flow cytometry. The material sequenced was sorted CD4+, CD8+, or CD8+CD57+ T cells (not recorded which) from PBMCs. These receptors all come from a human donor with aplastic anemia.

About this clonotype: This may stem from a read error, because a much larger clone lies one nucleotide away. This sequence joins TRBV5-6 and TRBJ1-4; D unresolved. V lost 5 bases and J lost 10, with 15 bases in between. The CDR3 runs to 13 residues. Germline V lookup: CDR1 SGHDT, CDR2 YYEEEE. The CDR3 spells CASSPLGEGKLFF. The CDR3 DNA is TGTGCCAGCAGTCCGCTCGGGGAAGGAAAACTGTTTTTT. The full variable domain, in which reference TRBV5-6 and TRBJ1-4 provide the parts outside the CDR3, is DAGVTQSPTHLIKTRGQQVTLRCSPKSGHDTVSWYQQALGQGPQFIFQYYEEEERQRGNFPDRFSGHQFPNYSSELNVNALLLGDSALYLCASSPLGEGKLFFGSGTQLSVL.

In its sample, this clonotype was seen many times. V is TRBV4-1 and J is TRBJ1-2, with 7 bases fitting TRBD1. This CDR3 has 15 amino acids. Germline CDR1 reads MGHRA; CDR2 reads YSYEKL. The V and J ends lost 0 bases and 4 bases, in that order; junction bases with no gene match: 5. The CDR3 loop reads CASSQDPRGTYGYTF. The CDR3 nucleotides read TGCGCCAGCAGCCAAGACCCCAGGGGGACCTATGGCTACACCTTC.

This chain's CDR3 is CATSREKGQGLQETQYF. The CDR3 coding sequence is TGTGCCACCAGCAGAGAAAAGGGACAGGGGCTTCAAGAGACCCAGTACTTC. The rearrangement joins TRBV15 to TRBJ2-5, with 10 bases matching TRBD1. Germline V gene data show CDR1 as LNHNV and CDR2 as YYDKDF (reference sequence). This CDR3 contains 17 residues. J was trimmed by 2 bases and V by 0 bases; bases with no gene match: 6.

This chain connects TRBV7-9 to TRBJ1-6; 7 bases are a match to TRBD1. CDR1 and CDR2 from the germline V gene are SEHNR and FQNEAQ (reference sequence). The CDR3 spans 15 residues. With V trimmed by 2 bases and J by 8 bases, 6 bases remained unmatched. The CDR3 DNA is TGTGCCAGCAGCTTAACAGGGGTTGAGGATTCACCCCTCCACTTT. Protein: CASSLTGVEDSPLHF.

The chain employs TRBV2 and TRBJ2-7; D is perhaps TRBD2 (6 bases). The germline V gene has CDR1 SNHLY and CDR2 FYNNEI. The CDR3 runs 14 residues. Between the trimmed V and J ends, which lost 5 bases and 6 bases, there was a span of 17 bases. The CDR3 DNA reads TGTGCCAGCAGTCACACCATGGGGGGAGGCGAGCAGTACTTC. Encoded protein: CASSHTMGGGEQYF.

V gene TRBV24-1 combines with J gene TRBJ2-1; no definite D call. The CDR3 sequence is 13 residues long. Per germline, CDR1 KGHDR and CDR2 SFDVKD. Trimming removed 5 bases at V and 1 base at J, with 5 bases between. The CDR3 sequence is CATSGGSYNEQFF. CDR3 DNA: TGTGCCACCAGTGGGGGTTCCTACAATGAGCAGTTCTTC.

V gene TRBV19 combines with J gene TRBJ2-3; 12 positions match TRBD2. The CDR3 covers 15 residues. CDR1 is LNHDA, CDR2 SQIVND, per germline (reference sequence). Losses at the gene ends were 6 bases for V and 4 bases for J; bases not matched to a gene: 5. The CDR3 sequence: CASRETSGRPDTQYF. The CDR3 DNA reads TGTGCCAGTAGGGAGACTAGCGGGAGACCAGATACGCAGTATTTT.

The rearrangement links TRBV24-1 to TRBJ1-2, with 8 bases identical to TRBD1. The CDR3 runs to 16 residues. The ends lost 4 bases at V and 6 bases at J; junction bases unmatched: 12. In germline, CDR1 is KGHDR, CDR2 SFDVKD. CDR3 loop: CATSDWRQGARDGYTF. Here the CDR3 DNA reads TGTGCCACCAGTGACTGGCGGCAGGGGGCAAGGGATGGCTACACCTTC.

Many counts were recorded for this clonotype. V and J are TRBV7-8 and TRBJ2-7; D is undetermined. The CDR3 length is 15 residues. Germline CDR1 and CDR2: SGHVS and FQNEAQ. The V gene lost 6 bases and the J gene lost 0 bases, with 15 bases spanning the gap. The CDR3 reads CASSSPTRGSYEQYF. The CDR3 DNA reads as TGTGCCAGCAGTTCTCCGACACGAGGCTCCTACGAGCAGTACTTC.

Concerning this clonotype: A read error is possible here, since a much larger clone lies one base away. The CDR3 carries no conserved terminal phenylalanine or tryptophan, so it likely arises from a read error. Here the CDR3 DNA reads TGCGCCAGCAGCTTGGATTTTGGGGAGCAGTTCTCC. The encoded protein is CASSLDFGEQFS. The chain combines TRBV5-1 with TRBJ2-1, with D unclear. Trimming cost V 0 bases and J 10 bases, with 8 bases left between them. The CDR3 runs to 12 residues. In germline, CDR1 is SGHRS, CDR2 YFSETQ.

This chain uses TRBV10-3 with TRBJ2-7; 13 nucleotides match TRBD2. This CDR3 is built from 15 residues. Germline CDR1 is ENHRY and CDR2 is SYGVKD. V lost 6 bases and J lost 1; bases outside the gene matches: 3. The CDR3 coding sequence is TGTGCCATCAGGGGGACTAGCGGGATTTCCTACGAGCAGTACTTC. Protein: CAIRGTSGISYEQYF.

The chain has TRBV18 and TRBJ2-7, with D maybe TRBD1 (7 bases). Germline CDR1 is KGHSH and CDR2 is LQKENI. The CDR3 sequence is 13 residues long. Trimming cost V 3 bases and J 4 bases, with 10 bases left between them. The CDR3: CASSPRGEYEQYF. CDR3 DNA sequence: TGTGCCAGCTCACCCAGGGGGGAATACGAGCAGTACTTC.

The rearrangement uses TRBV6-1 and TRBJ2-3; TRBD2 agrees at 10 bases. This CDR3 comprises 15 residues. Germline V lookup: CDR1 MNHNS, CDR2 SASEGT. V was clipped by 2 bases and J by 4 bases; unmatched bases: 3. This chain's CDR3 is CASSETSGVADTQYF. CDR3 nucleotide sequence: TGTGCCAGCAGTGAAACTAGCGGGGTGGCAGATACGCAGTATTTT.

The V call is TRBV24-1, the J call TRBJ2-2; 9 bases line up with TRBD1. This CDR3 region has 16 residues. V shed 3 bases, J shed 4 bases, and the junction held 5 bases outside the gene matches. In germline, CDR1 is KGHDR, CDR2 SFDVKD. DNA of the CDR3: TGTGCCACCAGTGATCTACAGGGGGCCGGCACCGGGGAGCTGTTTTTT. This codes for CATSDLQGAGTGELFF.

In this sample, this clonotype turned up a few times. The conserved closing phenylalanine or tryptophan is absent in this CDR3, likely reflecting a read error. J is TRBJ2-3 and V is TRBV11-2; 11 positions match TRBD1. Germline V gene lookup returns CDR1 SGHAT and CDR2 FQNNGV. This CDR3 comprises 15 residues. J was trimmed by 5 bases and V by 5 bases; bases with no gene match: 6. DNA for the CDR3: TGTGCCAGCAGCACGGACAGGGGGCCTAGAGATACGCAGTATTCT. Translation gives CASSTDRGPRDTQYS.

The J gene is TRBJ1-2, the V gene TRBV6-1; possible D gene TRBD1, 5 bases. The CDR3 runs 13 residues. Germline V gene data show CDR1 as MNHNS and CDR2 as SASEGT. Trimming stripped 6 bases from V and 0 bases from J, with 8 bases between. The CDR3: CASSDRANYGYTF. CDR3 nucleotides: TGTGCCAGCAGCGACAGAGCTAACTATGGCTACACCTTC.

This clonotype was recorded many times. The chain is built from TRBV24-1 and TRBJ2-3; D not resolved. Between the trimmed V and J ends, which lost 5 bases and 6 bases, there was a span of 17 bases. Germline V gene data show CDR1 as KGHDR and CDR2 as SFDVKD. This CDR3 is built from 15 residues. CDR3 in amino acids: CATSGPDRSSDTQYF. The CDR3 coding sequence is TGTGCCACCAGTGGACCGGATCGCTCGTCGGATACGCAGTATTTT.

The chain recombines TRBV20-1 with TRBJ2-3; 10 bases agree with TRBD2. The junction had 7 bases not matched to a gene; V was cut back by 1 base and J by 6 bases. This CDR3 spans 15 amino acids. Germline values: CDR1 DFQATT, CDR2 SNEGSKA (reference sequence). The DNA for the CDR3 is TGCAGTGCTAGAGTTCCAGCGGGAGGGCGGGATACGCAGTATTTT. As protein: CSARVPAGGRDTQYF.

This clonotype came up many times. The chain combines TRBV4-1 with TRBJ2-5; TRBD2 matches at 10 bases. CDR3 length: 15 amino acids. Germline V gene lookup returns CDR1 MGHRA and CDR2 YSYEKL. Trimming took 7 bases from V and 5 from J; bases not matched to a gene: 10. Here the CDR3 DNA reads TGCGCCAGCAACCGAGCGGGAGGGCCCGTTGAGACCCAGTACTTC. Amino acids: CASNRAGGPVETQYF.

The V call is TRBV7-9, the J call TRBJ1-1; D is uncertain. The CDR3 is made up of 12 amino acids. The V end was cut by 5 bases, the J end by 7 bases, with 11 bases between. The germline gives CDR1 SEHNR, CDR2 FQNEAQ (reference sequence). CDR3 sequence (DNA): TGTGCCAGCAGCCTCAGACAAGATGAAGCTTTCTTT. Its translation is CASSLRQDEAFF. The full variable domain, its missing parts supplied by reference TRBV7-9 and TRBJ1-1, is DTGVSQNPRHKITKRGQNVTFRCDPISEHNRLYWYRQTLGQGPEFLTYFQNEAQLEKSRLLSDRFSAERPKGSFSTLEIQRTEQGDSAMYLCASSLRQDEAFFGQGTRLTVV.

Regarding this clonotype: An end of the junction does not agree with germline; a read error may underlie this. The chain couples TRBV7-8 to TRBJ2-1; D not resolved. The CDR3 is 9 residues long. The germline V gene encodes CDR1 SGHVS and CDR2 FQNEAQ. As DNA, the CDR3 is TGTGCCAGCAGTAATGTGCAGTTCTTC. As protein: CASSNVQFF.

This clonotype came up a few times. The chain recombines TRBV19 with TRBJ2-7, with 10 bases matching TRBD1. The CDR3 consists of 15 residues. Germline CDR1 reads LNHDA; CDR2 reads SQIVND (reference sequence). The J segment lost 5 bases and the V segment lost 3 bases, leaving 7 bases of the junction unmatched. As DNA, the CDR3 is TGTGCCAGTAGTATGACCGGGACAGGGGTCGACGAGCAGTACTTC. Its protein is CASSMTGTGVDEQYF.

This clonotype was counted many times. This chain uses TRBV5-1 with TRBJ2-7, with D possibly being TRBD2 (5 bases). Between the trimmed V and J ends, which lost 4 bases and 4 bases, there was a span of 15 bases. CDR3 size: 14 residues. Germline loops: CDR1 SGHRS, CDR2 YFSETQ. The chain's CDR3 is CASSPRRSGYEQYF. The CDR3 DNA follows: TGCGCCAGCAGCCCCCGACGAAGCGGTTACGAGCAGTACTTC.

On this clonotype itself: An end of the junction differs from the germline gene, which may be a read error. The chain links TRBV9 to TRBJ1-1, with D possibly matching TRBD1 (6 bases). Germline CDR1 is SGDLS and CDR2 is YYNGEE. The length of the CDR3 is 15 residues. CDR3 residues: CVSSARGLGNTEAFF. CDR3 nucleotides: TGTGTCAGCAGCGCCAGGGGTTTGGGGAACACTGAAGCTTTCTTT.